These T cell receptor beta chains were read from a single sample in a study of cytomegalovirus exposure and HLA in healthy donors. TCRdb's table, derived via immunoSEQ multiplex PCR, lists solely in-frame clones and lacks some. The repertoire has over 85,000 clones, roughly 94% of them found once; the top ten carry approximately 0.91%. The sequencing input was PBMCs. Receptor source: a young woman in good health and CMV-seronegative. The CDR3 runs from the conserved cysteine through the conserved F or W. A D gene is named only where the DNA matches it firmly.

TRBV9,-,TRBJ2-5,CASSSRDETQYF,TGTGCCAGCAGCTCCAGGGATGAGACCCAGTACTTC
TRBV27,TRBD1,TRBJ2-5,CASRPATGGTRETQYF,TGTGCCAGCAGGCCTGCGACAGGGGGGACACGAGAGACCCAGTACTTC
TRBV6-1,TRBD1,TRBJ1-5,CASVGTGLNKPQHF,TGTGCCAGCGTCGGGACAGGGTTGAATAAACCCCAGCATTTT
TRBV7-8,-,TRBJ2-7,CASSSVLTQSYEQYF,TGTGCCAGCAGTTCTGTCTTAACACAATCCTACGAGCAGTACTTC
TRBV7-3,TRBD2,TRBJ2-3,CASQRLAGSTDTQYF,TGTGCCAGCCAAAGACTAGCGGGGAGCACAGATACGCAGTATTTT
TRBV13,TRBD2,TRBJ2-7,CASSLGASGRTYEQYF,TGTGCCAGCAGCTTAGGCGCTAGCGGGCGTACCTACGAGCAGTACTTC
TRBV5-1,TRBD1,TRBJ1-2,CASSLTGGEGYGYTF,TGCGCCAGCAGCTTGACAGGGGGCGAGGGCTATGGCTACACCTTC
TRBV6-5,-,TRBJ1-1,CASSTRVRGNTEAFF,TGTGCCAGCAGTACCAGAGTCAGGGGGAACACTGAAGCTTTCTTT
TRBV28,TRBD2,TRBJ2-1,CASSSPRLAGGYNEQFF,TGTGCCAGCAGTTCCCCTCGACTAGCGGGAGGATACAATGAGCAGTTCTTC
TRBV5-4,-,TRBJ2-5,CASSASLERARETQYF,TGTGCCAGCAGCGCCTCCCTAGAGCGAGCCCGGGAGACCCAGTACTTC
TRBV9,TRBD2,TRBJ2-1,CASSPESGRRNEQFF,TGTGCCAGCAGCCCAGAGAGCGGGAGGAGAAATGAGCAGTTCTTC
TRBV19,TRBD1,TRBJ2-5,CASSRGQTPETQYF,TGTGCCAGTAGTAGGGGACAGACCCCGGAGACCCAGTACTTC
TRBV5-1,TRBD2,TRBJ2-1,CASSLVASGVGNEQFF,TGCGCCAGCAGCTTGGTGGCTAGCGGGGTGGGTAATGAGCAGTTCTTC
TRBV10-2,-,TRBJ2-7,CASSPLSRGEQYF,TGCGCCAGCAGTCCCTTAAGCCGGGGCGAGCAGTACTTC
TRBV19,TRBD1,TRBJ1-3,CASSTNTGTGGGNTIYF,TGTGCCAGTAGCACTAATACCGGGACAGGGGGTGGAAACACCATATATTTT
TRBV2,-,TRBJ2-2,CASGAGPGELFF,TGTGCCAGCGGGGCGGGACCCGGGGAGCTGTTTTTT